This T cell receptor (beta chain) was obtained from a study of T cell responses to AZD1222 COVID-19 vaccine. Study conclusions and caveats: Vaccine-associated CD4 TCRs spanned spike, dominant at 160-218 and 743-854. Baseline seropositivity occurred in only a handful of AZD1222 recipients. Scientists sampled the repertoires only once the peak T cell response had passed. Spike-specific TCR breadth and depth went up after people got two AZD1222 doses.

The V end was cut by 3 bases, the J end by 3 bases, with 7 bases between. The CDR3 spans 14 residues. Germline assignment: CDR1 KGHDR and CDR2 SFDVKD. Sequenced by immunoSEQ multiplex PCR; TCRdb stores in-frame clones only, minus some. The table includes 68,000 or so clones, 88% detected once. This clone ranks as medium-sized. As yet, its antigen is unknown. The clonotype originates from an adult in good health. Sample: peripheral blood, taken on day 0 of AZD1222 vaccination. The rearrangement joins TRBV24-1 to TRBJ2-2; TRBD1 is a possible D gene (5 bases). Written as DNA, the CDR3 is TGTGCCACCAGTGATGGCAGGGACACCGGGGAGCTGTTTTTT. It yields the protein CATSDGRDTGELFF.